Below, 17 T cell receptor beta chains from the same sample are listed, as sequenced in a study of T cell responses to AZD1222 COVID-19 vaccine. Assay: immunoSEQ multiplex PCR; the TCRdb copy retains only in-frame clones and omits some. The table has approximately 50,000 clones, about 74% seen once. Material: peripheral blood, obtained on day 0 of AZD1222 vaccination. The receptors stem from an adult in good health.

The chain is built from TRBV19 and TRBJ2-1, with D maybe TRBD2 (5 bases). Trimming cost V 4 bases and J 10 bases, with 14 bases left between them. This CDR3 region has 13 residues. Germline CDR1 reads LNHDA; CDR2 reads SQIVND (reference sequence). The CDR3 DNA follows: TGTGCCAGTAGTACAACACGCGGGCCCGAGCAGTTCTTC. Translation gives CASSTTRGPEQFF.

The V and J genes are TRBV5-4 and TRBJ2-3, with 11 bases aligning to TRBD2. V dropped 5 bases and J dropped 2; count of bases not matched to a gene: 4. Per the germline V gene, CDR1 is SGHNT and CDR2 is YYREEE (reference sequence). The CDR3 is 15 residues long. CDR3 in DNA: TGTGCCAGCAGGGTAGCGGGGGGGGTCACAGATACGCAGTATTTT. Amino acid sequence: CASRVAGGVTDTQYF.

V is TRBV7-6 and J is TRBJ1-3; D gene uncertain. V was cut by 2 bases and J by 0 bases, with 11 bases left in between. The CDR3 totals 16 residues. CDR1 and CDR2 (germline): SGHVS, FNYEAQ. The CDR3 DNA reads TGTGCCAGCAGCTTAATAGTGTCAGCCTCTGGAAACACCATATATTTT. Translated, it gives CASSLIVSASGNTIYF. The whole variable domain, filled in from reference TRBV7-6 and TRBJ1-3, reads GAGVSQSPRYKVTKRGQDVALRCDPISGHVSLYWYRQALGQGPEFLTYFNYEAQQDKSGLPNDRFSAERPEGSISTLTIQRTEQRDSAMYRCASSLIVSASGNTIYFGEGSWLTVV.

V and J are TRBV11-2 and TRBJ2-1; 14 bases agree with TRBD2. Germline CDR1 SGHAT, CDR2 FQNNGV. This CDR3 region has 15 residues. Unmatched junction bases numbered 5, after V lost 3 bases and J lost 10 bases. DNA for the CDR3: TGTGCCAGCAGCTTGGGACTAGCGGGAGTTCGCGAGCAGTTCTTC. Its protein is CASSLGLAGVREQFF.

J is TRBJ1-4 and V is TRBV11-2, with D perhaps TRBD1 (5 bases). Germline loops: CDR1 SGHAT, CDR2 FQNNGV. Between the trimmed V and J ends, which lost 5 bases and 8 bases, there was a span of 18 bases. The CDR3 has 15 residues. The CDR3 coding sequence is TGTGCCAGCAGCCAAGGGGTACACCACGGAGAAAAACTGTTTTTT. Translation gives CASSQGVHHGEKLFF.

The rearrangement joins TRBV10-3 to TRBJ2-1; D possibly corresponds to TRBD2 (6 bases). Deletions cut 2 bases from V and 6 bases from J, with 11 bases between. This CDR3 comprises 14 residues. Looked up from germline, CDR1 is ENHRY and CDR2 is SYGVKD. The CDR3 loop reads CAISEVVGGNEQFF. The CDR3 DNA reads TGTGCCATCAGTGAGGTGGTCGGGGGCAATGAGCAGTTCTTC.

This chain joins TRBV2 and TRBJ1-5; D is unresolved. V lost 3 bases, J lost 5 bases, and 11 bases lay in between. The CDR3 length is 14 residues. The germline CDR1 and CDR2 sequences are SNHLY and FYNNEI. The CDR3 sequence: CASSEATAHQPQHF. For the CDR3, the DNA is TGTGCCAGCAGTGAGGCCACAGCCCATCAGCCCCAGCATTTT.

The rearrangement uses TRBV9 and TRBJ1-4; 8 nucleotides match TRBD1. V shed 3 bases and J 7 bases; nucleotides not matched to a gene: 8. This CDR3 is built from 15 residues. The V gene's germline CDR1 is SGDLS and CDR2 YYNGEE. The CDR3 spells CASSGGGQGAEKLFF. The CDR3 nucleotides are TGTGCCAGCAGCGGAGGGGGGCAGGGGGCTGAAAAACTGTTTTTT.

This clone appeared once. The chain carries TRBV5-1 and TRBJ2-3; tentative D call: TRBD1 (5 bases). V lost 2 bases to trimming and J lost 4 bases, with 8 bases between them. CDR1 and CDR2 (germline): SGHRS, YFSETQ. CDR3 size: 13 residues. The CDR3 is CASSFPTADTQYF. The CDR3 DNA reads TGCGCCAGCAGCTTTCCGACAGCAGATACGCAGTATTTT.

The rearrangement joins TRBV29-1 to TRBJ2-1; D is perhaps TRBD1 (6 bases). This CDR3 is built from 14 residues. The V gene lost 6 bases and the J gene lost 2 bases, with 14 bases spanning the gap. Per germline, CDR1 SQVTM and CDR2 ANQGSEA. The CDR3 is CSVNREGTYNEQFF. The CDR3 nucleotides read TGCAGCGTGAACAGGGAAGGAACCTACAATGAGCAGTTCTTC.

The chain couples TRBV6-5 to TRBJ1-2; 7 bases agree with TRBD1. V shed 4 bases and J 6 bases; nucleotides not matched to a gene: 5. CDR1 and CDR2 from the germline V gene are MNHEY and SVGAGI. The CDR3 runs to 13 residues. In nucleotides, the CDR3 is TGTGCCAGCAGTTCTGCCAGGGGGGATGGCTACACCTTC. Protein sequence: CASSSARGDGYTF.

V gene TRBV18 combines with J gene TRBJ2-2, with TRBD1 as a possible D gene (5 bases). The CDR3 sequence is 16 residues long. The V gene lost 2 bases and the J gene lost 0 bases, with 10 bases spanning the gap. Germline V gene lookup returns CDR1 KGHSH and CDR2 LQKENI. CDR3 sequence (DNA): TGTGCCAGCTCACCAATGGAGACAGCGAACACCGGGGAGCTGTTTTTT. It yields the protein CASSPMETANTGELFF.

The chain has TRBV18 and TRBJ1-2; 9 bases are a match to TRBD1. The CDR3 has 15 amino acids. Per germline, CDR1 KGHSH and CDR2 LQKENI. The junction had 5 bases not matched to a gene; V was cut back by 3 bases and J by 3 bases. The CDR3 protein is CASSPRQGGDYGYTF. The CDR3, as DNA: TGTGCCAGCTCACCCCGACAGGGGGGGGACTATGGCTACACCTTC.

This chain uses TRBV5-1 with TRBJ2-2; D is ambiguous. Germline V gene lookup returns CDR1 SGHRS and CDR2 YFSETQ. Trimming left V 4 bases short and J 5 bases short, with 6 bases between. This CDR3 spans 12 amino acids. CDR3 DNA: TGCGCCAGCAGCCAAAAGACCGGGGAGCTGTTTTTT. Its protein is CASSQKTGELFF.

The V call is TRBV24-1, the J call TRBJ2-6, with a weak D call TRBD1 (5 bases). This CDR3 contains 15 residues. Germline lookup yields CDR1 KGHDR and CDR2 SFDVKD. V lost 9 bases, J lost 0 bases, and 11 bases lay in between. The chain's CDR3 is CATQGGSSGANVLTF. The CDR3 DNA reads TGTGCCACCCAGGGCGGATCCTCTGGGGCCAACGTCCTGACTTTC.

The V call is TRBV19, the J call TRBJ1-5; 8 positions match TRBD1. Germline assignment: CDR1 LNHDA and CDR2 SQIVND (reference sequence). This CDR3 has 16 residues. V was pared by 1 base and J by 2 bases, with 4 bases of the junction left unmatched. This CDR3 reads CASSIVTGGGNQPQHF. In nucleotides, the CDR3 is TGTGCCAGTAGTATAGTAACAGGGGGGGGCAATCAGCCCCAGCATTTT.

The V gene is TRBV18, the J gene TRBJ2-7, with D tentatively TRBD1 (6 bases). CDR3 length equals 16 residues. Trimming removed 3 bases at V and 0 bases at J, with 15 bases between. Germline values: CDR1 KGHSH, CDR2 LQKENI. The CDR3 region is CASSPQGISSSYEQYF. The CDR3 DNA sequence: TGTGCCAGCTCACCCCAGGGGATATCGAGCTCCTACGAGCAGTACTTC.